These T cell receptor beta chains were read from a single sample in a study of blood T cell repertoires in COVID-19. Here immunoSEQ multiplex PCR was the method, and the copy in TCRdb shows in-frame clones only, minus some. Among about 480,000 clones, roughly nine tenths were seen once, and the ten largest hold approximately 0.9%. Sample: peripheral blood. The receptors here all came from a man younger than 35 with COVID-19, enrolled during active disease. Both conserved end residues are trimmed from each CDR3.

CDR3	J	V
ASSEVVNTEAF	TRBJ1-1	TRBV6-1
ASSHRRELSYEQY	-	TRBV10-2
ASSPRTGGISSYEQY	TRBJ2-7	TRBV7-9
ASSFLQSGFTGELF	TRBJ2-2	TRBV7-9
SARTSSSSYNEQF	TRBJ2-1	TRBV29-1
ASSPIRGGREQY	TRBJ2-7	TRBV3-1/TRBV3-2
ASSPRSSEQF	TRBJ2-1	TRBV27
ASSERELDNEQF	TRBJ2-1	TRBV10-2
ATSDPGTSRTNEQF	TRBJ2-1	TRBV24-1
ASSQVFQREVPDTQY	TRBJ2-3	TRBV3-1/TRBV3-2
ASSPRGGATREQF	TRBJ2-1	TRBV7-2
ASSLAGTDTQY	TRBJ2-3	TRBV5-1
ASSSAGTGERNTIY	TRBJ1-3	TRBV7-9
ATSDSRVAYGYT	TRBJ1-2	TRBV24-1
ASSKGESGTDTQY	TRBJ2-3	TRBV6-4